The entry that follows covers one T cell receptor (beta chain) sequence. Following autologous stem cell transplantation, relapse occurred in every patient, and exposure to brentuximab vedotin varied. Libraries were prepared by immunoSEQ multiplex PCR; TCRdb keeps only in-frame clonotypes and omits some of them. The data contain more than 20,000 clones, just under 80% of them singletons. This entry is derived from a study of PD-1 blockade in classical Hodgkin lymphoma. This CDR3 has 12 amino acids. Trimming pared 4 bases from V and 6 bases from J, leaving 10 bases between. Germline V lookup: CDR1 MNHEY, CDR2 SVGAGI.

The sample consisted of peripheral blood mononuclear cells (PBMCs), taken before the second cycle of nivolumab. The gene calls are TRBV6-5 and TRBJ2-7; tentatively, D is TRBD2 (6 bases). This receptor was identified in a human donor with classical Hodgkin lymphoma. The CDR3: CASSFTGGEQYF. The DNA for the CDR3 is TGTGCCAGCAGTTTCACCGGGGGCGAGCAGTACTTC.